Below are 22 T cell receptor beta chains sequenced from a single sample in a study of T cell repertoires in cytomegalovirus infection. TCRdb re-analysed the reads in MiXCR, keeping a single row per CDR3 protein. Among 51,000 or so distinct CDR3 sequences listed, about 18% were seen once. These TCRs are of unknown antigen specificity. The sample in question was CD8+ T cells from cultured PBMCs, obtained from culture after CMV antigen stimulation. All receptors derive from a human donor in good health (CMV status not recorded). Some clones in this sample may be carry-over from other donors' samples.

A word on this clonotype: The junction departs from germline at one end; a sequencing error may be responsible. V usage is TRBV7-9 and J usage is TRBJ2-5; tentatively, D is TRBD2 (5 bases). Germline CDR1 SEHNR, CDR2 FQNEAQ (reference sequence). CDR3 length equals 16 residues. The CDR3 here is CASTLEGGPPIETQYF. DNA for the CDR3: TGTGCCAGCACCTTAGAGGGTGGGCCTCCGATTGAGACCCAGTACTTC.

This clonotype appeared a few times. The chain is built from TRBV15 and TRBJ1-6; D gene uncertain. CDR1 LNHNV and CDR2 YYDKDF come from the germline V gene (reference sequence). The CDR3 consists of 12 residues. V was cut by 5 bases and J by 7 bases, with 6 bases left in between. CDR3 nucleotides: TGTGCCACCAGCGGGGAAAATTCACCCCTCCACTTT. This sequence encodes CATSGENSPLHF.

This clonotype was observed a handful of times. The chain combines TRBV4-1 with TRBJ2-1; D may be TRBD1 or TRBD2 (5 bases each). Deletions cut 4 bases from V and 0 bases from J, with 13 bases between. This CDR3 spans 16 amino acids. Germline CDR1 is MGHRA and CDR2 is YSYEKL. CDR3 residues: CASSLPGTSSYNEQFF. For the CDR3, the DNA is TGCGCCAGCAGCCTACCGGGGACGAGCTCCTACAATGAGCAGTTCTTC.

V is TRBV4-1 and J is TRBJ2-7; 8 bases fit TRBD1. The V gene's germline CDR1 is MGHRA and CDR2 YSYEKL. The ends lost 4 bases at V and 5 bases at J; junction bases unmatched: 10. This CDR3 comprises 15 residues. This CDR3 reads CASSPDRVEGDEQYF. CDR3 nucleotides: TGCGCCAGCAGCCCGGACAGGGTGGAAGGAGACGAGCAGTACTTC.

This clonotype was detected ten times or more. CDR3 sequence: CASSLVGDYGYTF. CDR3 DNA sequence: TGTGCCAGCAGCTTAGTGGGCGACTATGGCTACACCTTC. The chain employs TRBV7-2 and TRBJ1-2; D gene ambiguous. CDR3 length: 13 residues. Trimming removed 1 base at V and 3 bases at J, with 6 bases between. Germline V lookup: CDR1 SGHTA, CDR2 FQGNSA.

This clonotype has only a few counts. The gene calls are TRBV28 and TRBJ2-1, with D uncertain. The CDR3 runs 13 residues. Germline-derived CDR1 and CDR2 are MDHEN and SYDVKM. The V and J ends lost 3 bases and 8 bases respectively, with 11 bases between them. This chain's CDR3 is CASSFRVFDEQFF. In nucleotides, the CDR3 is TGTGCCAGCAGTTTCAGAGTTTTCGATGAGCAGTTCTTC.

This chain uses TRBV4-3 with TRBJ1-1; D is unclear. Trimming pared 2 bases from V and 4 bases from J, leaving 26 bases between. Germline assignment: CDR1 LGHNA and CDR2 YSLEER. The CDR3 contains 19 residues. CDR3 protein: CASSQKPFPSAGVGTEAFF. Here the CDR3 DNA reads TGCGCCAGCAGCCAAAAGCCTTTTCCGTCGGCGGGAGTTGGCACTGAAGCTTTCTTT.

This clonotype was detected only a few times. The chain is built from TRBV6-1 and TRBJ2-5, with TRBD1 as a possible D gene (7 bases). Trimming cost V 5 bases and J 2 bases, with 15 bases left between them. This CDR3 is built from 15 residues. Germline loops: CDR1 MNHNS, CDR2 SASEGT. The CDR3 nucleotides are TGTGCCAGCAGTACCCGACAGGGACTTCAAGAGACCCAGTACTTC. Protein product: CASSTRQGLQETQYF.

The V and J genes are TRBV6-2 or TRBV6-3 and TRBJ2-1; no reliable D call. Trimming removed 4 bases at V and 5 bases at J, with 12 bases between. The CDR3 has 14 residues. CDR1 is MNHEY, CDR2 SVGEGT, per germline. The CDR3 protein is CASSLETPNNEQFF. The CDR3 DNA follows: TGTGCCAGCAGTTTAGAGACGCCGAACAATGAGCAGTTCTTC.

This chain links TRBV7-9 with TRBJ2-7; 9 nucleotides align to TRBD1. Germline assignment: CDR1 SEHNR and CDR2 FQNEAQ (reference sequence). V shed 2 bases and J 2 bases; nucleotides not matched to a gene: 1. CDR3 length: 14 residues. The CDR3 DNA follows: TGTGCCAGCAGCTTACGGGACAGGGCCTACGAGCAGTACTTC. It is translated as CASSLRDRAYEQYF.

CDR3 sequence reads: CASSLRGGGQGREQYF. For the CDR3, the DNA is TGTGCCAGCAGCTTAAGAGGGGGGGGACAGGGTAGGGAGCAGTACTTC. The chain joins TRBV11-2 to TRBJ2-7, with 9 nucleotides matching TRBD1. The CDR3 has 16 residues. V was clipped by 2 bases and J by 7 bases; unmatched bases: 12. From germline, CDR1 is SGHAT and CDR2 FQNNGV. Together with reference TRBV11-2 and TRBJ2-7, the CDR3 gives the full variable domain: EAGVAQSPRYKIIEKRQSVAFWCNPISGHATLYWYQQILGQGPKLLIQFQNNGVVDDSQLPKDRFSAERLKGVDSTLKIQPAKLEDSAVYLCASSLRGGGQGREQYFGPGTRLTVT.

The V gene is TRBV19, the J gene TRBJ1-5, with 8 bases fitting TRBD1. In germline, CDR1 is LNHDA, CDR2 SQIVND (reference sequence). The CDR3 length is 15 residues. Trimming cost V 7 bases and J 6 bases; bases outside gene matches: 11. CDR3 sequence: CASTYDRGVAQPQHF. CDR3 sequence (DNA): TGTGCCAGTACCTACGACAGGGGAGTGGCTCAGCCCCAGCATTTT.

This clonotype has only a few counts. The chain combines TRBV6-1 with TRBJ1-1; 8 bases map to TRBD1. CDR3 size: 15 residues. Per the germline V gene, CDR1 is MNHNS and CDR2 is SASEGT. V dropped 5 bases and J dropped 7; count of bases not matched to a gene: 12. CDR3 loop: CASSFDRGGYNEAFF. CDR3 DNA: TGTGCCAGCAGTTTCGACAGGGGAGGATACAATGAAGCTTTCTTT.

This chain joins TRBV27 and TRBJ1-5; D remains ambiguous. Deletions cut 5 bases from V and 9 bases from J, with 14 bases between. The CDR3 extends over 13 amino acids. CDR1 MNHEY and CDR2 SMNVEV come from the germline V gene (reference sequence). CDR3 amino acids: CASSPVGVGPQHF. The CDR3 nucleotides are TGTGCCAGCAGTCCGGTCGGCGTGGGGCCCCAGCATTTT.

V usage is TRBV11-2 and J usage is TRBJ2-5, with no clear D. The CDR3 length is 15 residues. Germline V gives CDR1 SGHAT, CDR2 FQNNGV. V was pared by 1 base and J by 2 bases, with 11 bases between. CDR3 sequence: CASSLVPRPQETQYF. The CDR3 region has the DNA TGTGCCAGCAGCTTAGTACCCAGGCCTCAAGAGACCCAGTACTTC.

This clonotype has more than one count but fewer than ten. This chain connects TRBV12-3 or TRBV12-4 to TRBJ2-7; either TRBD1 or TRBD2 may supply D (5 bases each). The germline V and J ends were trimmed by 5 bases and 6 bases, with 11 bases remaining between them. The CDR3 has 12 amino acids. CDR3 region: CASSPQGAEQYF. CDR3 nucleotides: TGTGCCAGCAGTCCGCAGGGAGCCGAGCAGTACTTC.

In its sample, this clonotype was seen a few times. The CDR3 sequence is CASSPLGQGAYEQYF. In nucleotides, the CDR3 is TGTGCCAGCAGTCCCCTCGGGCAGGGGGCCTACGAGCAGTACTTC. The V and J genes are TRBV28 and TRBJ2-7; TRBD1 aligns across 7 bases. Germline CDR1 reads MDHEN; CDR2 reads SYDVKM. J gave up 2 bases and V 5 bases, and 9 bases lay outside the gene matches. The CDR3 extends over 15 amino acids. The variable domain in full, completed from reference TRBV28 and TRBJ2-7, reads DVKVTQSSRYLVKRTGEKVFLECVQDMDHENMFWYRQDPGLGLRLIYFSYDVKMKEKGDIPEGYSVSREKKERFSLILESASTNQTSMYLCASSPLGQGAYEQYFGPGTRLTVT.

The genes are TRBV29-1 and TRBJ2-4; perhaps TRBD2 as D (5 bases). Trimming shortened V by 0 bases and J by 3 bases, and 15 bases separated the two germline ends. The CDR3 sequence is 16 residues long. Germline V CDR1 and CDR2: SQVTM, ANQGSEA. CDR3: CSVEDLAGKGKNIQYF. The CDR3 coding sequence is TGCAGCGTTGAAGATCTAGCCGGGAAGGGCAAAAACATTCAGTACTTC. The full variable domain, in which reference TRBV29-1 and TRBJ2-4 provide the parts outside the CDR3, is SAVISQKPSRDICQRGTSLTIQCQVDSQVTMMFWYRQQPGQSLTLIATANQGSEATYESGFVIDKFPISRPNLTFSTLTVSNMSPEDSSIYLCSVEDLAGKGKNIQYFGAGTRLSVL.

This clonotype was seen more than once but under ten times. The chain is built from TRBV12-3 or TRBV12-4 and TRBJ2-1; the D is unclear. V lost 0 bases, J lost 8 bases, and 23 bases lay in between. The CDR3 covers 18 residues. The CDR3 here is CASSLADGPGPPRDEQFF. The CDR3 coding sequence is TGTGCCAGCAGTTTAGCGGATGGTCCCGGTCCTCCCCGGGATGAGCAGTTCTTC.

The chain links TRBV7-2 to TRBJ2-3, with D hard to call. Looked up from germline, CDR1 is SGHTA and CDR2 is FQGNSA. The CDR3 extends over 12 amino acids. Trimming took off 4 bases at V and 4 bases at J, with 6 bases between the two ends. Written as DNA, the CDR3 is TGTGCCAGCAGCTACTTGGCAGATACGCAGTATTTT. Its translation: CASSYLADTQYF.

This clonotype showed up just once. One end of the junction is discordant with germline, which a read error may explain. The chain links TRBV7-2 to TRBJ2-5; D gene ambiguous. Germline CDR1 and CDR2: SGHTA and FQGNSA. The CDR3 runs to 12 residues. The CDR3 DNA follows: TGTGCCTGCAGCTCGCGCTGGGAGACCCAGTACTTC. It is translated as CACSSRWETQYF.

This clonotype was recorded a few times. The rearrangement links TRBV27 to TRBJ2-7; TRBD1 matches at 10 bases. V was pared by 7 bases and J by 3 bases, with 12 bases of the junction left unmatched. CDR1 is MNHEY, CDR2 SMNVEV, per germline (reference sequence). This CDR3 spans 16 amino acids. This chain's CDR3 is CASTPSVGDRGYEQYF. The CDR3 nucleotides read TGTGCCAGCACCCCTTCTGTAGGGGACAGGGGCTACGAGCAGTACTTC.